This T cell receptor beta chain was documented in a study of tumor-infiltrating lymphocytes in localized non-small cell lung cancer. Study overall: From each patient, both tumor and uninvolved lung, non-adjacent to tumor, were sampled. General study results and limits: Compared with uninvolved lung, tumors showed higher T cell infiltration by TCRbeta sequencing. IM1 and IM2 tumors showed no difference in T-cell fraction. Each assay used a separate piece of the same tissue.

With regard to this clone: Its target is not known.

Using immunoSEQ multiplex PCR, the repertoire was profiled, and TCRdb retains in-frame clones only, with some absent. The sample carries 9,000 to 15,000 clones, approximately 65% recorded once. The specimen sequenced was uninvolved lung tissue not adjacent to the tumor. The clonotype was recovered from a human donor with non-small cell lung cancer.

DNA for the CDR3: TGTGCCAGCAGTTTGACAGGGGGCAACGAGCAGTACTTC. Amino acids: CASSLTGGNEQYF. This sequence joins TRBV6-5 and TRBJ2-7; 10 bases agree with TRBD1. V shed 4 bases, J shed 5 bases, and the junction held 2 bases outside the gene matches. Per germline, CDR1 MNHEY and CDR2 SVGAGI. The CDR3 consists of 13 residues.